This T cell receptor beta chain emerged from a study of PD-1 blockade in classical Hodgkin lymphoma. The CDR3 consists of 17 residues. Germline-derived CDR1 and CDR2 are MNHEY and SMNVEV (reference sequence). V gave up 4 bases and J gave up 7 bases; unmatched junction bases: 10. On this clone: What it recognizes is unknown.

Here immunoSEQ multiplex PCR was the method, and the copy in TCRdb shows in-frame clones only, minus some. The sample has about 18,000 clones, roughly 85% seen once; the top ten hold around 13%. Notes on the study in general: There remain no defined causes for the repertoire differences, which possibly reflect disease activity or prior therapy. Only CD4+ TCR diversity, not CD8+, had risen significantly by C4D1. Nivolumab initiated under 1 year post-ASCT led to patient exclusion.

Each patient's relapse followed autologous stem cell transplantation, and brentuximab vedotin exposure varied. Patients had relapsed/refractory classical Hodgkin lymphoma with complete response, partial response or progressive disease as best response. The TCR sequence derives from a human donor with classical Hodgkin lymphoma. The rearrangement uses TRBV27 and TRBJ1-4; 12 bases align to TRBD1. The sequences come from peripheral blood mononuclear cells (PBMCs), collected before the second cycle of nivolumab. The CDR3 protein is CASSSGQGAVGGEKLFF. The CDR3 DNA sequence: TGTGCCAGCAGTTCGGGACAGGGGGCCGTAGGGGGTGAAAAACTGTTTTTT. Full variable domain (remainder filled in from reference TRBV27 and TRBJ1-4): EAQVTQNPRYLITVTGKKLTVTCSQNMNHEYMSWYRQDPGLGLRQIYYSMNVEVTDKGDVPEGYKVSRKEKRNFPLILESPSPNQTSLYFCASSSGQGAVGGEKLFFGSGTQLSVL.